This entry concerns a single TCR beta chain. These data belong to a study of blood T cells in healthy people across ages. A second PCR, run for about 7 to 11 cycles, used a sample-barcoded 5' primer plus a J-beta primer mix. TCRdb reprocessed the 5' RACE reads with MiXCR, giving one entry per CDR3 protein. The data hold 850,000 to 1,000,000 distinct CDR3 sequences, with 48% observed a single time. Germline V gives CDR1 LGHDT, CDR2 YNNKEL (reference sequence). The CDR3 is 15 amino acids. The chain couples TRBV3-1 to TRBJ2-1, with D possibly matching TRBD2 (7 bases). The J call may be wrong; the DNA end is better matched by TRBJ2-7. Sequenced material: blood. This TCR was recovered from a man aged 30 to 45 in good health. CDR3: CASSPAGGPYNEQYF. In DNA, the CDR3 is TGTGCCAGCAGCCCCGCCGGGGGGCCCTACAATGAGCAGTACTTC.